Listed here are 30 T cell receptor beta chains from one sample, sequenced in a study of human T cells and chemical hapten exposure. TCRdb used MiXCR to reprocess the RACE reads, holding one entry per CDR3 protein. The sample has some 78,000 distinct CDR3 sequences, 8.6% seen once. Time point reported: healthy volunteer bleed at 6 weeks. Total RNA came from unfractionated whole blood. The sequencing input was whole blood. All receptors come from a male donor in good health. Some clones in this sample may be carry-over from other donors' samples.

The gene calls are TRBV2 and TRBJ1-2; D possibly corresponds to TRBD1 (5 bases). From germline, CDR1 is SNHLY and CDR2 FYNNEI. The CDR3 covers 13 residues. Trimming cost V 5 bases and J 0 bases, with 7 bases left between them. The DNA of the CDR3 is TGTGCCAGCAGTCACAGGTCTAACTATGGCTACACCTTC. Amino acid sequence: CASSHRSNYGYTF.

This clonotype was seen only a few times. The chain couples TRBV7-2 to TRBJ2-3; D is ambiguous. Germline V CDR1 and CDR2: SGHTA, FQGNSA. There are 13 residues in the CDR3. V was pared by 0 bases and J by 2 bases, with 3 bases between. CDR3 region: CASSLANTDTQYF. For the CDR3, the DNA is TGTGCCAGCAGCTTAGCCAACACAGATACGCAGTATTTT.

On this clonotype itself: One end of the junction varies from germline; a read error may be responsible. The chain employs TRBV12-3 or TRBV12-4 and TRBJ2-2, with 7 bases fitting TRBD1. This CDR3 comprises 15 residues. CDR3 DNA sequence: TGTGCCAGCAGTCAGACAGGGACCTACACCGGGGAGCTGTCTTTT. Protein sequence: CASSQTGTYTGELSF.

This clonotype was seen many times. V and J are TRBV2 and TRBJ1-2; D remains unclear. V was cut by 4 bases and J by 2 bases, with 8 bases left in between. Germline CDR1 is SNHLY and CDR2 is FYNNEI. The CDR3 contains 13 residues. CDR3 nucleotide sequence: TGTGCCAGCAGTGGGACTGACAACTATGGCTACACCTTC. This gives the protein CASSGTDNYGYTF.

The chain couples TRBV14 to TRBJ2-3; the D is unclear. Germline lookup yields CDR1 SGHDN and CDR2 FVKESK. Trimming took 5 bases from V and 4 from J, leaving 10 bases between them. This CDR3 has 13 residues. The CDR3 bases are TGTGCCAGCAGCGCCCATACTGCAGATACGCAGTATTTT. Translated: CASSAHTADTQYF. Full variable domain (outside the CDR3, taken from reference TRBV14 and TRBJ2-3): EAGVTQFPSHSVIEKGQTVTLRCDPISGHDNLYWYRRVMGKEIKFLLHFVKESKQDESGMPNNRFLAERTGGTYSTLKVQPAELEDSGVYFCASSAHTADTQYFGPGTRLTVL.

The chain is built from TRBV5-4 and TRBJ1-1, with 7 bases that match TRBD1. With V trimmed by 2 bases and J by 4 bases, 5 bases remained unmatched. The CDR3 contains 14 residues. Per germline, CDR1 SGHNT and CDR2 YYREEE (reference sequence). The CDR3 bases are TGTGCCAGCAGCTTCGACAGGGCCTCCACTGAAGCTTTCTTT. This sequence encodes CASSFDRASTEAFF. Using reference TRBV5-4 and TRBJ1-1 for the parts outside the CDR3, the full variable domain is ETGVTQSPTHLIKTRGQQVTLRCSSQSGHNTVSWYQQALGQGPQFIFQYYREEENGRGNFPPRFSGLQFPNYSSELNVNALELDDSALYLCASSFDRASTEAFFGQGTRLTVV.

Ten or more counts support this clonotype. The chain combines TRBV6-5 with TRBJ2-7, with D tentatively TRBD1 (6 bases). The length of the CDR3 is 14 residues. Between the trimmed V and J ends, which lost 6 bases and 2 bases, there was a span of 14 bases. Germline CDR1 reads MNHEY; CDR2 reads SVGAGI. The CDR3 region is CASRLTGPTYEQYF. In DNA form, the CDR3 reads TGTGCCAGCAGATTGACAGGCCCAACCTACGAGCAGTACTTC.

The sample holds a few counts of this clonotype. The V gene is TRBV29-1, the J gene TRBJ2-2; TRBD2 aligns across 11 bases. The CDR3 totals 14 residues. The germline V gene has CDR1 SQVTM and CDR2 ANQGSEA. With V trimmed by 4 bases and J by 4 bases, 2 bases remained unmatched. The CDR3 is CSVVAGGPTGELFF. In DNA form, the CDR3 reads TGCAGCGTTGTAGCGGGGGGGCCCACCGGGGAGCTGTTTTTT.

This clonotype came up a few times. The CDR3 spells CASSQESGGTYNEQFF. CDR3 DNA: TGCGCCAGCAGCCAAGAATCTGGGGGGACCTACAATGAGCAGTTCTTC. The V and J genes are TRBV4-3 and TRBJ2-1, with D perhaps matching TRBD2 (6 bases). Between the trimmed V and J ends, which lost 0 bases and 2 bases, there was a span of 11 bases. Germline V gives CDR1 LGHNA, CDR2 YSLEER. CDR3 length: 16 residues.

A few counts support this clonotype. CDR3 in amino acids: CASSSPLGGGTDTQYF. In DNA form, the CDR3 reads TGTGCCAGCAGCTCCCCTTTGGGGGGAGGTACAGATACGCAGTATTTT. The J gene is TRBJ2-3, the V gene TRBV5-4, with D tentatively TRBD2 (6 bases). Germline lookup yields CDR1 SGHNT and CDR2 YYREEE (reference sequence). The V and J ends lost 3 bases and 3 bases respectively, with 17 bases between them. The CDR3 is made up of 16 amino acids.

In this sample, this clonotype turned up a few times. This chain joins TRBV7-2 and TRBJ2-3; 15 nucleotides match TRBD2. V shed 0 bases, J shed 8 bases, and the junction held 6 bases outside the gene matches. There are 17 residues in the CDR3. The germline V gene encodes CDR1 SGHTA and CDR2 FQGNSA. The CDR3 loop is CASSLAGLAGGAGTQYF. The CDR3 nucleotides read TGTGCCAGCAGCTTAGCCGGACTAGCGGGAGGGGCGGGTACGCAGTATTTT.

This chain uses TRBV6-2 or TRBV6-3 with TRBJ2-2; D assignment may be TRBD1 or TRBD2 (6 bases each). The germline CDR1 and CDR2 sequences are MNHEY and SVGEGT. V lost 6 bases, J lost 4 bases, and 18 bases lay in between. This CDR3 region has 16 residues. The chain's CDR3 is CASRLLSQGGTGELFF. The CDR3, as DNA: TGTGCCAGCAGGCTCCTGTCACAGGGAGGCACCGGGGAGCTGTTTTTT.

This clonotype was seen at least ten times. This rearrangement joins TRBV12-3 or TRBV12-4 to TRBJ1-1; 12 nucleotides align to TRBD1. This CDR3 has 17 amino acids. V dropped 4 bases and J dropped 6; count of bases not matched to a gene: 12. CDR3 sequence: CASSYGTGGAYGAEAFF. CDR3 nucleotide sequence: TGTGCCAGCAGTTATGGGACAGGGGGCGCTTATGGAGCTGAAGCTTTCTTT.

The rearrangement uses TRBV5-6 and TRBJ1-2; 7 bases match TRBD1. This CDR3 contains 14 residues. Germline lookup yields CDR1 SGHDT and CDR2 YYEEEE. Losses at the gene ends were 4 bases for V and 8 bases for J; bases not matched to a gene: 11. CDR3 DNA sequence: TGTGCCAGCAGCCTAGGGACAGCTGGTGGAGGCTACACCTTC. Protein sequence: CASSLGTAGGGYTF.

As regards this clonotype: A read error may explain this, as a much larger clone is one base away. This chain uses TRBV7-2 with TRBJ2-1; D may be TRBD2 (5 bases). CDR1 and CDR2 from the germline V gene are SGHTA and FQGNSA. This CDR3 has 14 residues. In nucleotides, the CDR3 is TGTGCCAGCAGCTTACGGCGGAGGACCGATGAGCAGATCTTC. As protein: CASSLRRRTDEQIF.

This clonotype was seen only a few times. V gene TRBV29-1 combines with J gene TRBJ1-2; maybe TRBD1 (5 bases). The CDR3 consists of 15 residues. V lost 6 bases and J lost 3, with 20 bases in between. Per germline, CDR1 SQVTM and CDR2 ANQGSEA. DNA of the CDR3: TGCAGCGTGGCGGGGGGAGCATACCGAGACTATGGCTACACCTTC. This encodes CSVAGGAYRDYGYTF.

The CDR3 sequence is CASSPRGSGNTIYF. CDR3 coding DNA: TGTGCCAGCAGTCCCCGTGGGTCCGGAAACACCATATATTTT. The gene calls are TRBV12-3 or TRBV12-4 and TRBJ1-3; unclear D gene. V was clipped by 5 bases and J by 4 bases, with 12 bases between them. This CDR3 has 14 residues.

The chain employs TRBV12-3 or TRBV12-4 and TRBJ1-1, with no clear D. V shed 3 bases and J shed 0 bases, with 8 bases lying between them. This CDR3 is 14 amino acids long. For the CDR3, the DNA is TGTGCCAGCAGTTTTACCGGGGTGAACACTGAAGCTTTCTTT. Amino acids: CASSFTGVNTEAFF.

The V and J genes are TRBV5-8 and TRBJ2-7; 8 nucleotides agree with TRBD1. The CDR3 is made up of 14 amino acids. Germline loops: CDR1 SGHTS, CDR2 YDEGEE. J was trimmed by 7 bases and V by 4 bases; bases with no gene match: 10. In nucleotides, the CDR3 is TGTGCCAGCAGCCCAGGACAGGGCGCAAGGGAGCAGTACTTC. Its translation is CASSPGQGAREQYF.

This clonotype was observed many times. This sequence joins TRBV12-3 or TRBV12-4 and TRBJ1-2; unclear D gene. CDR3 size: 14 residues. The V end lost 3 bases, the J end lost 4 bases, and 12 bases lay between the germline ends. The CDR3 DNA sequence: TGTGCCAGCAGTTTTCCCCGGGTCCTCTATGGCTACACCTTC. Its protein is CASSFPRVLYGYTF.

This clonotype was recorded only once. The chain recombines TRBV23-1 with TRBJ2-5; tentatively, D is TRBD2 (7 bases). TRBV23-1 is treated as an ORF (open reading frame) with a function not yet certain. The CDR3 has 15 amino acids. V was trimmed by 6 bases and J by 0 bases, leaving 14 bases between them. CDR3 sequence: CASRSRGGDQETQYF. In DNA, the CDR3 is TGCGCCAGCAGGTCTAGGGGGGGGGACCAAGAGACCCAGTACTTC.

This clonotype was picked up one time. The J gene is TRBJ1-2, the V gene TRBV10-3; 7 positions agree with TRBD1. The CDR3 is 13 residues long. Unmatched junction bases numbered 2, after V lost 4 bases and J lost 3 bases. Germline loops: CDR1 ENHRY, CDR2 SYGVKD. The CDR3 region is CAISGGTDYGYTF. As DNA, the CDR3 is TGTGCCATCAGTGGAGGGACAGACTATGGCTACACCTTC.

In its sample, this clonotype was seen a few times. The rearrangement links TRBV7-9 to TRBJ2-2; D is ambiguous. The CDR3 runs to 13 residues. CDR1 is SEHNR, CDR2 FQNEAQ, per germline (reference sequence). Trimming pared 1 base from V and 5 bases from J, leaving 5 bases between. The CDR3 loop reads CASSLVATGELFF. The CDR3, as DNA: TGTGCCAGCAGCTTAGTGGCGACCGGGGAGCTGTTTTTT.

This clonotype has only a few counts. The V and J genes are TRBV12-3 or TRBV12-4 and TRBJ2-7; D is possibly TRBD2 (6 bases). Trimming took off 5 bases at V and 3 bases at J, with 14 bases between the two ends. The CDR3 totals 14 residues. CDR3 DNA: TGTGCCAGCAGTCCCAAGGACTATTACTACGAGCAGTACTTC. This translates into CASSPKDYYYEQYF.

The sample holds many counts of this clonotype. V gene TRBV7-2 combines with J gene TRBJ2-5; no clear D. Germline CDR1 and CDR2: SGHTA and FQGNSA. CDR3 length: 12 residues. V was clipped by 5 bases and J by 3 bases, with 7 bases between them. CDR3 protein: CASSKPEETQYF. Written as DNA, the CDR3 is TGTGCCAGCAGCAAACCGGAAGAGACCCAGTACTTC.

This clonotype was picked up a small number of times. The rearrangement joins TRBV6-2 or TRBV6-3 to TRBJ1-1; the D gene is possibly TRBD1 (6 bases). The CDR3 sequence is 17 residues long. Per the germline V gene, CDR1 is MNHEY and CDR2 is SVGEGT. V gave up 4 bases and J gave up 0 bases, with 18 bases separating them. This chain's CDR3 is CASSFNRERDLNTEAFF. The CDR3, as DNA: TGTGCCAGCAGTTTCAACAGGGAAAGGGACTTGAACACTGAAGCTTTCTTT.

This clonotype was seen only a few times. The V gene is TRBV7-6, the J gene TRBJ2-7; D might be TRBD2 (5 bases). The V gene's germline CDR1 is SGHVS and CDR2 FNYEAQ. The CDR3 has 14 amino acids. With 1 base removed from V and 3 bases from J, the gap between germline ends came to 10 bases. The CDR3 region is CASSLEPGIYEQYF. CDR3 in DNA: TGTGCCAGCAGCTTAGAACCGGGGATCTACGAGCAGTACTTC.

This clonotype was counted many times. This chain links TRBV7-8 with TRBJ1-6; possible D gene TRBD1, 6 bases. Trimming took off 7 bases at V and 7 bases at J, with 17 bases between the two ends. The length of the CDR3 is 15 residues. The germline V gene encodes CDR1 SGHVS and CDR2 FQNEAQ. The CDR3 region is CASTGQIGPNSPLHF. CDR3 in DNA: TGTGCCAGCACCGGACAGATCGGTCCCAATTCACCCCTCCACTTT.

The V call is TRBV25-1, the J call TRBJ2-2; 9 nucleotides line up with TRBD1. The CDR3 has 14 residues. V gave up 7 bases and J gave up 4 bases; unmatched junction bases: 4. The germline V gene has CDR1 MGHDK and CDR2 SYGVNS. The CDR3 is CASNDRGGTGELFF. CDR3 bases: TGTGCCAGCAACGACAGGGGGGGCACCGGGGAGCTGTTTTTT. The whole variable domain, remainder taken from reference TRBV25-1 and TRBJ2-2, is EADIYQTPRYLVIGTGKKITLECSQTMGHDKMYWYQQDPGMELHLIHYSYGVNSTEKGDLSSESTVSRIRTEHFPLTLESARPSHTSQYLCASNDRGGTGELFFGEGSRLTVL.

The rearrangement links TRBV5-5 to TRBJ1-6, with a possible D match to TRBD1 (6 bases). Germline V gives CDR1 SGHKS, CDR2 YYEKEE (reference sequence). The CDR3 runs 16 residues. V lost 1 base to trimming and J lost 8 bases, with 16 bases between them. CDR3 sequence reads: CASSLTLDRRYSPLHF. The CDR3 DNA sequence: TGTGCCAGCAGCTTGACCCTGGACAGAAGGTATTCACCCCTCCACTTT.